A single sample is the source of the 4 T cell receptor beta chains below, sequenced in a study of T cells in localized non-small cell lung cancer. Profiling relied on immunoSEQ multiplex PCR, and the TCRdb table lists in-frame clones only, not all of them. The sample records around 100,000 clones, 87% being singletons. Source: peripheral blood, taken before any cancer treatment. The receptors derive from a man between 40 and 70 years old with stage I squamous cell lung carcinoma.

The chain combines TRBV2 with TRBJ1-6; 7 bases match TRBD1. Losses at the gene ends were 5 bases for V and 7 bases for J; bases not matched to a gene: 5. The CDR3 runs to 14 residues. Germline V gene data show CDR1 as SNHLY and CDR2 as FYNNEI. CDR3 residues: CASSPTGRNSPLHF. The CDR3 coding sequence is TGTGCCAGCAGTCCGACAGGGAGGAATTCACCCCTCCACTTT.

The chain joins TRBV6-5 to TRBJ2-2; 7 bases agree with TRBD1. Trimming removed 2 bases from V and 4 bases from J; junction bases left unmatched: 4. From germline, CDR1 is MNHEY and CDR2 SVGAGI. The CDR3 extends over 15 amino acids. Here the CDR3 DNA reads TGTGCCAGCAGTTACCCAGACAGGGTCACCGGGGAGCTGTTTTTT. Amino acids: CASSYPDRVTGELFF.

The chain joins TRBV28 to TRBJ1-2; a weak D match, TRBD1 (6 bases). The germline V gene encodes CDR1 MDHEN and CDR2 SYDVKM. This CDR3 has 13 amino acids. Trimming shortened V by 8 bases and J by 4 bases, and 14 bases separated the two germline ends. CDR3 in amino acids: CASYGGASYGYTF. CDR3 bases: TGTGCCAGCTACGGGGGGGCCTCCTATGGCTACACCTTC.

The rearrangement uses TRBV4-1 and TRBJ2-1; D is unresolved. The CDR3 runs 12 residues. Germline V gene sequence: CDR1 MGHRA, CDR2 YSYEKL. With 3 bases removed from V and 4 bases from J, the gap between germline ends came to 4 bases. CDR3 DNA sequence: TGCGCCAGCAGCCACACATACAATGAGCAGTTCTTC. This translates into CASSHTYNEQFF.